The 24 T cell receptor beta chains presented below share a single source sample, sequenced in a study of blood T cell repertoires in COVID-19. The data were produced by immunoSEQ multiplex PCR, yet TCRdb's version contains in-frame clones alone and is incomplete. The data contain about 480,000 clones, approximately 88% of them seen just once; the ten biggest clones take up approximately 1.8%. Material for sequencing was PBMCs or T cells enriched from blood (not recorded which). The receptors here all came from a woman in her thirties or forties who had recovered from COVID-19.

This rearrangement joins TRBV2 to TRBJ2-5; D is perhaps TRBD1 (6 bases). In germline, CDR1 is SNHLY, CDR2 FYNNEI. Trimming shortened V by 6 bases and J by 3 bases, and 8 bases separated the two germline ends. The CDR3 is 12 amino acids. DNA of the CDR3: TGTGCCAGCAGCGGACAGAAAGAGACCCAGTACTTC. Protein sequence: CASSGQKETQYF.

The chain uses TRBV2 and TRBJ1-1, with 9 bases lining up with TRBD1. With 7 bases clipped from V and 4 bases from J, the junction kept 10 bases outside the gene matches. Germline values: CDR1 SNHLY, CDR2 FYNNEI. The CDR3 sequence is 15 residues long. The CDR3 sequence: CASTAPTGGGTEAFF. The CDR3 DNA follows: TGTGCCAGCACCGCCCCGACAGGGGGTGGCACTGAAGCTTTCTTT. Complete variable domain (other parts from reference TRBV2 and TRBJ1-1): EPEVTQTPSHQVTQMGQEVILRCVPISNHLYFYWYRQILGQKVEFLVSFYNNEISEKSEIFDDQFSVERPDGSNFTLKIRSTKLEDSAMYFCASTAPTGGGTEAFFGQGTRLTVV.

The chain has TRBV5-4 and TRBJ2-1, with a tentative D call TRBD2 (6 bases). Trimming left V 1 base short and J 7 bases short, with 18 bases between. Per germline, CDR1 SGHNT and CDR2 YYREEE (reference sequence). There are 16 residues in the CDR3. CDR3 loop: CASSLIALASGNEQFF. CDR3 in DNA: TGTGCCAGCAGCTTGATAGCACTAGCAAGTGGAAATGAGCAGTTCTTC.

This clone came up once. The chain uses TRBV4-3 and TRBJ1-5; D is possibly TRBD1 (6 bases). From germline, CDR1 is LGHNA and CDR2 YSLEER. This CDR3 region has 17 residues. Trimming pared 0 bases from V and 0 bases from J, leaving 12 bases between. This CDR3 is CASSQDRTEYSNQPQHF. The CDR3 DNA follows: TGCGCCAGCAGCCAAGATAGGACAGAATATAGCAATCAGCCCCAGCATTTT.

To note about this clone: At the DNA level, this CDR3 is encoded by other sequences in the same sample as well. The rearrangement links TRBV5-1 to TRBJ2-1, with 14 bases that match TRBD2. With V trimmed by 5 bases and J by 7 bases, 5 bases remained unmatched. Germline CDR1 SGHRS, CDR2 YFSETQ. There are 15 residues in the CDR3. The CDR3, as DNA: TGCGCCAGCAGTCCGGGACTAGCGGGAGTTAATGAGCAGTTCTTC. It yields the protein CASSPGLAGVNEQFF.

The V call is TRBV27, the J call TRBJ1-6, with 10 positions matching TRBD1. Germline V gene lookup returns CDR1 MNHEY and CDR2 SMNVEV (reference sequence). V dropped 6 bases and J dropped 7; count of bases not matched to a gene: 6. The CDR3 has 15 residues. This chain's CDR3 is CASSTLTGGNSPLHF. The DNA for the CDR3 is TGTGCCAGCAGCACCCTGACAGGGGGCAATTCACCCCTCCACTTT.

The V gene is TRBV27, the J gene TRBJ1-1, with unresolved D. The CDR3 is made up of 14 amino acids. From germline, CDR1 is MNHEY and CDR2 SMNVEV (reference sequence). Deletions cut 6 bases from V and 3 bases from J, with 14 bases between. The CDR3 DNA reads TGTGCCAGCAGACCGGGATCCGGGTACACTGAAGCTTTCTTT. This gives the protein CASRPGSGYTEAFF.

The gene calls are TRBV5-1 and TRBJ2-5; 7 bases are shared with TRBD2. The germline gives CDR1 SGHRS, CDR2 YFSETQ. V shed 5 bases and J 5 bases; nucleotides not matched to a gene: 9. The CDR3 contains 14 residues. The CDR3 DNA sequence: TGCGCCAGCAGTTACGAGGGAGGGCCGGAGACCCAGTACTTC. Translating it yields CASSYEGGPETQYF.

This rearrangement joins TRBV7-2 to TRBJ1-5, with 8 bases that match TRBD1. The J segment lost 3 bases and the V segment lost 4 bases, leaving 5 bases of the junction unmatched. CDR1 and CDR2 (germline): SGHTA, FQGNSA. CDR3 size: 15 residues. CDR3 nucleotides: TGTGCCAGCAGCTCCGGGACAGGTATCAATCAGCCCCAGCATTTT. It codes for CASSSGTGINQPQHF.

V and J are TRBV19 and TRBJ1-5; 7 bases match TRBD1. In germline, CDR1 is LNHDA, CDR2 SQIVND (reference sequence). After removal of 3 bases from V and 5 bases from J, the junction contained 7 bases not matched to a gene. The CDR3 has 15 residues. The CDR3 reads CASSIDREGDQPQHF. As DNA, the CDR3 is TGTGCCAGTAGTATCGACAGGGAAGGAGATCAGCCCCAGCATTTT.

The chain links TRBV10-3 to TRBJ1-4; D might be TRBD1 (5 bases). Germline CDR1 and CDR2: ENHRY and SYGVKD. With 4 bases removed from V and 4 bases from J, the gap between germline ends came to 10 bases. The CDR3 loop spans 14 amino acids. The CDR3 region is CAISGSGGNEKLFF. DNA of the CDR3: TGTGCCATCAGTGGTTCGGGGGGTAATGAAAAACTGTTTTTT.

This chain joins TRBV27 and TRBJ1-1, with TRBD1 matching over 11 bases. Germline CDR1 MNHEY, CDR2 SMNVEV (reference sequence). The V gene end was trimmed by 8 bases and the J gene end by 4 bases; junction bases not matched to a gene: 3. This CDR3 is built from 13 residues. CDR3 DNA sequence: TGTGCCAGCCTGGACAGGGGGCGCACTGAAGCTTTCTTT. Translated: CASLDRGRTEAFF.

V usage is TRBV5-4 and J usage is TRBJ2-3, with 9 bases fitting TRBD2. V lost 6 bases, J lost 2 bases, and 7 bases stayed unmatched. The CDR3 has 15 residues. Germline CDR1 is SGHNT and CDR2 is YYREEE (reference sequence). The CDR3 sequence is CASTAGGPDTDTQYF. The CDR3 DNA reads as TGTGCCAGCACCGCGGGAGGGCCAGACACAGATACGCAGTATTTT.

The V and J genes are TRBV10-3 and TRBJ2-3, with 9 bases identical to TRBD1. The CDR3 consists of 16 residues. Germline lookup yields CDR1 ENHRY and CDR2 SYGVKD. V gave up 3 bases and J gave up 3 bases; unmatched junction bases: 7. In nucleotides, the CDR3 is TGTGCCATCAGTGACCCTGGGACAGGGAGAACAGATACGCAGTATTTT. It encodes CAISDPGTGRTDTQYF.

The V and J genes are TRBV19 and TRBJ1-5; no firm D call. V lost 7 bases and J 3 bases, leaving 16 bases between the germline ends. There are 15 residues in the CDR3. Germline CDR1 is LNHDA and CDR2 is SQIVND (reference sequence). The CDR3 sequence: CASIPGGPFNQPQHF. CDR3 DNA: TGTGCCAGTATACCAGGCGGGCCTTTCAATCAGCCCCAGCATTTT.

The rearrangement links TRBV19 to TRBJ2-7, with 7 bases lining up with TRBD1. Trimming removed 9 bases from V and 0 bases from J; junction bases left unmatched: 11. Germline CDR1 LNHDA, CDR2 SQIVND (reference sequence). CDR3 length: 15 residues. Written as DNA, the CDR3 is TGTGCCAGCGCTCGAGGACAGGTGAGCTCCTACGAGCAGTACTTC. This sequence encodes CASARGQVSSYEQYF.

The rearrangement joins TRBV21-1 to TRBJ1-1; the table's D call, TRBD1, was not checked against the DNA. TRBV21-1 is flagged as a pseudogene. The CDR3 runs 10 residues. CDR3 bases: TGTGCCAGATCCAACAGGGACGCTTTCTTT. Amino acids: CARSNRDAFF.

The J gene is TRBJ2-1, the V gene TRBV11-2; 11 bases line up with TRBD2. Germline trimming cut 3 bases from V and 10 bases from J; bases unmatched to any gene: 8. The length of the CDR3 is 15 residues. Germline-derived CDR1 and CDR2 are SGHAT and FQNNGV. CDR3 protein: CASSFDVAGGREQFF. The CDR3 DNA reads as TGTGCCAGCAGCTTCGATGTAGCGGGAGGGCGCGAGCAGTTCTTC.

The chain is built from TRBV4-3 and TRBJ2-7, with 11 bases identical to TRBD2. Germline-derived CDR1 and CDR2 are LGHNA and YSLEER. The CDR3 length is 16 residues. The V gene end was trimmed by 4 bases and the J gene end by 1 base; junction bases not matched to a gene: 6. CDR3 bases: TGCGCCAGCAGCCTCACTAGCGGGAGACTGTCCTACGAGCAGTACTTC. Residues: CASSLTSGRLSYEQYF.

The chain employs TRBV5-1 and TRBJ1-3; D is unclear. This CDR3 contains 15 residues. The germline V and J ends were trimmed by 0 bases and 2 bases, with 9 bases remaining between them. CDR1 is SGHRS, CDR2 YFSETQ, per germline. CDR3 sequence (DNA): TGCGCCAGCAGCTTGGCCCGCTCAGCTGGAAACACCATATATTTT. Amino acids: CASSLARSAGNTIYF. Based on the CDR3 plus reference TRBV5-1 and TRBJ1-3, the full variable domain is KAGVTQTPRYLIKTRGQQVTLSCSPISGHRSVSWYQQTPGQGLQFLFEYFSETQRNKGNFPGRFSGRQFSNSRSEMNVSTLELGDSALYLCASSLARSAGNTIYFGEGSWLTVV.

The chain recombines TRBV2 with TRBJ1-4; D perhaps matches TRBD1 (5 bases). The CDR3 contains 14 residues. Germline V gene sequence: CDR1 SNHLY, CDR2 FYNNEI. Trimming took 3 bases from V and 4 from J, leaving 9 bases between them. Written as DNA, the CDR3 is TGTGCCAGCAGTGACCGGACATTTAATGAAAAACTGTTTTTT. This gives the protein CASSDRTFNEKLFF.

J is TRBJ2-7 and V is TRBV5-5; 10 nucleotides match TRBD2. Germline V gene data show CDR1 as SGHKS and CDR2 as YYEKEE (reference sequence). This CDR3 contains 17 residues. The V gene end was trimmed by 4 bases and the J gene end by 0 bases; junction bases not matched to a gene: 10. The CDR3 loop reads CASSLNLSGRSSYEQYF. The CDR3 region has the DNA TGTGCCAGCAGCCTAAACCTTAGCGGGAGGAGCTCCTACGAGCAGTACTTC.

The CDR3 sequence: CASSGWDRGNSPLHF. CDR3 in DNA: TGTGCCAGCAGCGGATGGGACAGGGGGAATTCACCCCTCCACTTT. V and J are TRBV13 and TRBJ1-6, with 11 bases matching TRBD1. J lost 7 bases, V lost 5 bases, and 4 bases had no gene match. The germline gives CDR1 PRHDT, CDR2 FYEKMQ (reference sequence). The CDR3 extends over 15 amino acids.

This rearrangement joins TRBV4-3 to TRBJ1-2; TRBD1 matches 7 bases. J lost 4 bases, V lost 0 bases, and 5 bases had no gene match. Germline values: CDR1 LGHNA, CDR2 YSLEER. The CDR3 totals 15 residues. The CDR3 DNA is TGCGCCAGCAGCCAAGATAGGACAGGCTCCTATGGCTACACCTTC. Translation: CASSQDRTGSYGYTF.